The entry below describes one TCR beta chain. Its antigen is not identified. Produced via immunoSEQ multiplex PCR; TCRdb's table is partial and in-frame only. The table records about 12,000 clones, around four fifths of them present only once. This sample was taken from a study of tumor-infiltrating lymphocytes in localized non-small cell lung cancer. Study information: Each patient gave resected tumor and non-adjacent uninvolved lung tissue.

General study findings and limits: Each assay used a separate piece of the same tissue. IM1 and IM2 tumors showed no difference in T-cell fraction. Compared with uninvolved lung, tumors showed higher T cell infiltration by TCRbeta sequencing.

Looked up from germline, CDR1 is MGHRA and CDR2 is YSYEKL. The CDR3 sequence is 16 residues long. V shed 4 bases and J 0 bases; nucleotides not matched to a gene: 7. The sequence was obtained from a human donor with non-small cell lung cancer. The rearrangement joins TRBV4-1 to TRBJ2-5, with 8 positions matching TRBD2. Sequencing was performed on uninvolved lung tissue not adjacent to the tumor. CDR3 sequence reads: CASSLVAGLYQETQYF. DNA for the CDR3: TGCGCCAGCAGCCTGGTAGCGGGGTTGTACCAAGAGACCCAGTACTTC.